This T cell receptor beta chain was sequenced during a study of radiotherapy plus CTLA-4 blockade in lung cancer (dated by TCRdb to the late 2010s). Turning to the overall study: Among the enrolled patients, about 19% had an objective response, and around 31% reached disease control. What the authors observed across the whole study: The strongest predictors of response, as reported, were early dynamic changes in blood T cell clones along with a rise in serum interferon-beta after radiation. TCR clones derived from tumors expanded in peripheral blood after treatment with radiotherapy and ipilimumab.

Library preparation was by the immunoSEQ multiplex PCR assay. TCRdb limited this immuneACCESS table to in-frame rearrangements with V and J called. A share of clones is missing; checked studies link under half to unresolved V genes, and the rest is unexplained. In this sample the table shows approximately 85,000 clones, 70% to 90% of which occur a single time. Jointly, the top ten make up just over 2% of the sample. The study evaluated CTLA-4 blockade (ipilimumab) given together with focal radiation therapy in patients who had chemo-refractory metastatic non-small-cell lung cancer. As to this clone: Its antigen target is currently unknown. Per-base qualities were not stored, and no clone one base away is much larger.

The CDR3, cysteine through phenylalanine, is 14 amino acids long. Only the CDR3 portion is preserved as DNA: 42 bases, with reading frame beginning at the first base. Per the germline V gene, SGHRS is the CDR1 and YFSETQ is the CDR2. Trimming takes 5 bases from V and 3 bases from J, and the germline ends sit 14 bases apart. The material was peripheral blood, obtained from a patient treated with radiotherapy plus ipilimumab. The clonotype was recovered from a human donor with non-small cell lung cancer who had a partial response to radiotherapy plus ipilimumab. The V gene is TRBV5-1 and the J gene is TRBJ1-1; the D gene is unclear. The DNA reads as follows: TGCGCCAGCAGTGCTGCAGGCGGGTACACTGAAGCTTTCTTT. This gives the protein CASSAAGGYTEAFF.